This TCR beta chain was recorded in a study of a mutant IDH1 vaccine in newly diagnosed glioma. Study-wide context: Following radiotherapy alone, or alongside temozolomide cycles, vaccination was started after an interval of 4-6 weeks. Findings of the study overall: Seemingly, top peripheral T cell clonotype changes bore no relation to pseudoprogression. Most patients, around 93%, showed vaccine-induced immune responses.

Between the trimmed V and J ends, which lost 2 bases and 3 bases, there was a span of 8 bases. The CDR3 contains 13 residues. The germline V gene encodes CDR1 SGHKS and CDR2 YYEKEE (reference sequence). As regards this clone: Its antigen is not identified.

Generated by immunoSEQ multiplex PCR, the TCRdb table keeps only in-frame clones and is missing some. The repertoire has approximately 110,000 clones, 75% to 90% of them found once; the top ten carry roughly 0.65%. The time point is: week 11, during vaccination. Every vaccine dose comprised 300 ug of mutant IDH1 20-mer peptide plus topical imiquimod. This chain links TRBV5-5 with TRBJ1-1, with D perhaps matching TRBD1 (6 bases). The sample in question was PBMCs, obtained from a glioma patient whose treatment included an IDH1 peptide vaccine. The origin of this receptor is a woman between 50 and 59 years old with glioma. CDR3 region: CASSFAGDTEAFF. CDR3 sequence (DNA): TGTGCCAGCAGCTTCGCAGGGGACACTGAAGCTTTCTTT.